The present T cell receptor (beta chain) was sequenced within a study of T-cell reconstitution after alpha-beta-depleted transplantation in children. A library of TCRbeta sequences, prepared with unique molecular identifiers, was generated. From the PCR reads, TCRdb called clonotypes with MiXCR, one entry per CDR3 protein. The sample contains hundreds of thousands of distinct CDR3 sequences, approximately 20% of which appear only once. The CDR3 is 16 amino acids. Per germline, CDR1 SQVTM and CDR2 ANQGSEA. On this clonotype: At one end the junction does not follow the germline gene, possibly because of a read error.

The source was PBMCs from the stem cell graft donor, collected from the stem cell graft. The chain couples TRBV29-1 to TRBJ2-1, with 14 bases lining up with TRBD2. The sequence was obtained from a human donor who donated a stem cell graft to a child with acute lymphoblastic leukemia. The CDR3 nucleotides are TGCAGCGTTGGGCGACTAGCGGGAGGGTTTTACAATGAGCGGTTCTTC. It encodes CSVGRLAGGFYNERFF.